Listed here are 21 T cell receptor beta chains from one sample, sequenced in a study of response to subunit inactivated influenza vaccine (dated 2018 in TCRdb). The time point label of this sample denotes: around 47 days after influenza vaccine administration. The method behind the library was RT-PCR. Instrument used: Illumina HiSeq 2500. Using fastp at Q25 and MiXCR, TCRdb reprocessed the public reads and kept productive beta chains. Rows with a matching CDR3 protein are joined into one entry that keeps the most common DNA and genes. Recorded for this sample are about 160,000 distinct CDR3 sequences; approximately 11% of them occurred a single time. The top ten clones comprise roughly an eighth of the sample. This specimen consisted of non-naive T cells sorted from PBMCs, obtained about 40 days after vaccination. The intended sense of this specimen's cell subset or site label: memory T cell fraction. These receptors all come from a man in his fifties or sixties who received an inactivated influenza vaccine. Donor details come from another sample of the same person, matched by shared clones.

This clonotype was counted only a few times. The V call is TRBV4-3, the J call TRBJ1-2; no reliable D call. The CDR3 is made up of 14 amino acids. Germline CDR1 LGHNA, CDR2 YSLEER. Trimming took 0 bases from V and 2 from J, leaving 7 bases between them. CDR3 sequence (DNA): TGCGCCAGCAGCCAAGAATACACCAACTATGGCTACACCTTC. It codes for CASSQEYTNYGYTF.

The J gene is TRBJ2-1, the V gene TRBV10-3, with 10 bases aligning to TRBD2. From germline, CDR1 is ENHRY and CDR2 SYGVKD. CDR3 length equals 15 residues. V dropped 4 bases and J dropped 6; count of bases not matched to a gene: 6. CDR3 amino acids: CAISGGTSEINEQFF. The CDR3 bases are TGTGCCATCAGTGGGGGGACTAGCGAAATCAATGAGCAGTTCTTC.

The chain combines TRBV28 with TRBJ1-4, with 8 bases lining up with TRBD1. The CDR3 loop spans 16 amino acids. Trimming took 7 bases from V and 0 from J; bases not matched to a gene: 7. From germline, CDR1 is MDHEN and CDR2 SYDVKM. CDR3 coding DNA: TGTGCCAGCAAGGGACAGGAATTAACAACTAATGAAAAACTGTTTTTT. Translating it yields CASKGQELTTNEKLFF.

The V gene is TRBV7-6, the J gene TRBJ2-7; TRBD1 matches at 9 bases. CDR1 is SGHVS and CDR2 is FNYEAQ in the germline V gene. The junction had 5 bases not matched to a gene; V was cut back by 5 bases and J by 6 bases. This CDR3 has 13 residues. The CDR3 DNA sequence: TGTGCCAGCAGCCCCGGGACAGGGACCGAGCAGTACTTC. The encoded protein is CASSPGTGTEQYF.

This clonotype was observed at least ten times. CDR3 in amino acids: CASSFIYEQYF. The CDR3 DNA sequence: TGTGCCAGCAGTTTCATTTACGAGCAGTACTTC. This chain uses TRBV12-3 or TRBV12-4 with TRBJ2-7, with D hard to call. The CDR3 sequence is 11 residues long. Trimming took off 3 bases at V and 4 bases at J, with 4 bases between the two ends.

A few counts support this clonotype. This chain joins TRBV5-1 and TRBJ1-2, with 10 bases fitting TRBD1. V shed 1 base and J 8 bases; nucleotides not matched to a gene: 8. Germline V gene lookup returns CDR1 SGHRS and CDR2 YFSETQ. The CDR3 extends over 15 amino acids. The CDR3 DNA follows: TGCGCCAGCAGCTTGCGGACAGGGGGGAATTCCGGCTACACCTTC. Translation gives CASSLRTGGNSGYTF.

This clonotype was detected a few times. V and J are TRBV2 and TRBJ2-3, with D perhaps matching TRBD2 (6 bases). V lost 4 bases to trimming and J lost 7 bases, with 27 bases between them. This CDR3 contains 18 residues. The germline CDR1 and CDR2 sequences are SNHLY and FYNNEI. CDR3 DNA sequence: TGTGCCAGCAGTGGGCGTTTTTCAAGCGGGCATGGGGGTAATACGCAGTATTTT. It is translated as CASSGRFSSGHGGNTQYF.

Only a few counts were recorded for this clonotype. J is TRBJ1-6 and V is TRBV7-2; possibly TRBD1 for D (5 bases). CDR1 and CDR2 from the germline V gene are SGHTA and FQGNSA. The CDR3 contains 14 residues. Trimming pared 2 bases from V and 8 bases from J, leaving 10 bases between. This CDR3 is CASSLFQGDSPLHF. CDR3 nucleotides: TGTGCCAGCAGCTTATTTCAGGGAGATTCACCCCTCCACTTT.

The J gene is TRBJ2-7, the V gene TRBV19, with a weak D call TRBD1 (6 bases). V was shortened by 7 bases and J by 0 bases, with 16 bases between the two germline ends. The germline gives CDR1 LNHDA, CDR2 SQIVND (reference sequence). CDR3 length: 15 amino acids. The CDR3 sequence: CASKAEADSSYEQYF. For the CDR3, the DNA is TGTGCCAGTAAAGCTGAAGCGGACAGCTCCTACGAGCAGTACTTC.

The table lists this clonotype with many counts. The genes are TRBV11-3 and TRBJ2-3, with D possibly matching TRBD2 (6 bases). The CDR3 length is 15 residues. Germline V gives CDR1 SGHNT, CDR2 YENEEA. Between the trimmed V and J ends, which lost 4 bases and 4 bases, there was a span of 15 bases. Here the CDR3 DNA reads TGTGCCAGCAGCTATTACGGGAGCCCCGCAGATACGCAGTATTTT. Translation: CASSYYGSPADTQYF.

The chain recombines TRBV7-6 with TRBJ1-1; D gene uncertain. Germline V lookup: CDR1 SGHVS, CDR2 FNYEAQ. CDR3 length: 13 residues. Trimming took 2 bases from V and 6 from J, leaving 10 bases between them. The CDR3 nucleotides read TGTGCCAGCAGCTTATTCGGGGAGGCTGAAGCTTTCTTT. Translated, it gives CASSLFGEAEAFF.

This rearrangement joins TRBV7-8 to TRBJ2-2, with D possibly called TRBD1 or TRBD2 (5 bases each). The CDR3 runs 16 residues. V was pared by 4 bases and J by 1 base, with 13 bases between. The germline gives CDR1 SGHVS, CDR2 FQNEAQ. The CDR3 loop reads CASSWGTSKNTGELFF. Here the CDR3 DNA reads TGTGCCAGCAGCTGGGGGACCTCGAAGAACACCGGGGAGCTGTTTTTT. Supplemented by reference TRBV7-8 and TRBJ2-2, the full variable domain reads GAGVSQSPRYKVAKRGQDVALRCDPISGHVSLFWYQQALGQGPEFLTYFQNEAQLDKSGLPSDRFFAERPEGSVSTLKIQRTQQEDSAVYLCASSWGTSKNTGELFFGEGSRLTVL.

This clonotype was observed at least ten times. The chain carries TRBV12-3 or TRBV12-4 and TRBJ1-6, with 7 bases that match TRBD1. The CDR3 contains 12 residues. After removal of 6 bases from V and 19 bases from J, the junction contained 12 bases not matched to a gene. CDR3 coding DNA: TGTGCCAGCAGCCGACAGGGATATTTCCTACACTTT. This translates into CASSRQGYFLHF.

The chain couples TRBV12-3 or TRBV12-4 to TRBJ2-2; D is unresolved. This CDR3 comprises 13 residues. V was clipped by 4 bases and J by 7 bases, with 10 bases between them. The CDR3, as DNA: TGTGCCAGCAGTTCCACCTTCGGCGGGGAGCTGTTTTTT. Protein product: CASSSTFGGELFF.

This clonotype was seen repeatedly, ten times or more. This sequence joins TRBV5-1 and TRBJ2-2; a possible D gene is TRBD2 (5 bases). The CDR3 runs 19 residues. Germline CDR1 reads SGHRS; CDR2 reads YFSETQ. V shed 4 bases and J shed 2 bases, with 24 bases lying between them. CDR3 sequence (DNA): TGCGCCAGCAGCCCTTTTGGTTCCGGACTGGACTCTAACACCGGGGAGCTGTTTTTT. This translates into CASSPFGSGLDSNTGELFF.

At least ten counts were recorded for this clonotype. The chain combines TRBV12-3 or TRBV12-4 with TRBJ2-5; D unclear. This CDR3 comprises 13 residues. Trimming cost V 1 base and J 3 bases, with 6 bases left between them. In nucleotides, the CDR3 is TGTGCCAGCAGTTTAGGTGGGAAAGAGACCCAGTACTTC. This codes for CASSLGGKETQYF.

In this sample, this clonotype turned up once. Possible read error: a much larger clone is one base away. CDR3 sequence: CRAGTTGPETQYF. In nucleotides, the CDR3 is TGCAGGGCTGGAACGACAGGGCCAGAGACCCAGTACTTC. The rearrangement uses TRBV20-1 and TRBJ2-5; TRBD1 agrees at 7 bases. The CDR3 has 13 amino acids. Per the germline V gene, CDR1 is DFQATT and CDR2 is SNEGSKA (reference sequence).

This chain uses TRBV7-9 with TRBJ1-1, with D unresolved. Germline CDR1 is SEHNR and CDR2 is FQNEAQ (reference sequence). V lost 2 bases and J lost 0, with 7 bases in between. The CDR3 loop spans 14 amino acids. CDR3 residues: CASSLSRLNTEAFF. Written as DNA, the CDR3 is TGTGCCAGCAGCTTAAGCAGGCTGAACACTGAAGCTTTCTTT.

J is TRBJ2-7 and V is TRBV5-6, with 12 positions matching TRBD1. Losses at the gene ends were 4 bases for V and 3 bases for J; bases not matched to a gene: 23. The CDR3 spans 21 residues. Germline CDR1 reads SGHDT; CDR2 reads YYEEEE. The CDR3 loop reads CASSPPGQGARSGRFFYEQYF. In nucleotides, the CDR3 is TGTGCCAGCAGCCCACCGGGACAGGGGGCGAGGAGCGGGAGATTCTTCTACGAGCAGTACTTC.

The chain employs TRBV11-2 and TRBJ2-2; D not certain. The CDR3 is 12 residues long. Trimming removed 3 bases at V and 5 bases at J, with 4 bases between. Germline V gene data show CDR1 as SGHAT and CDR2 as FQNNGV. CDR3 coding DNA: TGTGCCAGCAGCTTTTCGACCGGGGAGCTGTTTTTT. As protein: CASSFSTGELFF.

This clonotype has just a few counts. CDR3 sequence (DNA): TGTGCCAGCAGCCTCCCCGGGGGAGGCTCTGGCTACACCTTC. It yields the protein CASSLPGGGSGYTF. The chain is built from TRBV7-2 and TRBJ1-2; D perhaps matches TRBD1 (5 bases). This CDR3 has 14 amino acids. CDR1 is SGHTA, CDR2 FQGNSA, per germline. V shed 5 bases and J shed 7 bases, with 17 bases lying between them. The entire variable domain, with the rest obtained from reference TRBV7-2 and TRBJ1-2, is as follows: GAGVSQSPSNKVTEKGKDVELRCDPISGHTALYWYRQSLGQGLEFLIYFQGNSAPDKSGLPSDRFSAERTGGSVSTLTIQRTQQEDSAVYLCASSLPGGGSGYTFGSGTRLTVV.